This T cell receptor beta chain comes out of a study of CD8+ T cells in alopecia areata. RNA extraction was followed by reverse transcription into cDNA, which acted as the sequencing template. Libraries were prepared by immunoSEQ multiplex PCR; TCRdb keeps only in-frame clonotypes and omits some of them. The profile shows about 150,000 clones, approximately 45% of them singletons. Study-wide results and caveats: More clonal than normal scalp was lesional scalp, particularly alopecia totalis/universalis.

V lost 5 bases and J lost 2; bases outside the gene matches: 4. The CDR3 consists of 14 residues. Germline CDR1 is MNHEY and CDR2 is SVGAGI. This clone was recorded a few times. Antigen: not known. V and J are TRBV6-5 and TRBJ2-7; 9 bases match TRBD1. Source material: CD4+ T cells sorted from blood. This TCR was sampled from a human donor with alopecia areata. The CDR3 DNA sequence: TGTGCCAGCAGTAGGACAGGGGCAACCTACGAGCAGTACTTC. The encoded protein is CASSRTGATYEQYF.